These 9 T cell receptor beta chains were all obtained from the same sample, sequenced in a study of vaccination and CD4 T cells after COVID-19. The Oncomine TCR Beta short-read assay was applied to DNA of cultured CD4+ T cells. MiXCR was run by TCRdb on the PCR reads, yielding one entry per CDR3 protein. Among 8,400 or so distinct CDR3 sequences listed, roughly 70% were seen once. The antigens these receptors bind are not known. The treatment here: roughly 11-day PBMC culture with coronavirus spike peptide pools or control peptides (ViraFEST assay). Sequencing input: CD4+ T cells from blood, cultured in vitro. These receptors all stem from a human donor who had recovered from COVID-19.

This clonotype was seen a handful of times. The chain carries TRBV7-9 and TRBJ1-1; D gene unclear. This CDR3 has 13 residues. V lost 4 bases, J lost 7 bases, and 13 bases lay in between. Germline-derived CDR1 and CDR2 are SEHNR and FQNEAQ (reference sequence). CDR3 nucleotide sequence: TGTGCCAGCAGCTCAGGACCTTGGGGTGAAGCTTTCTTT. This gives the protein CASSSGPWGEAFF.

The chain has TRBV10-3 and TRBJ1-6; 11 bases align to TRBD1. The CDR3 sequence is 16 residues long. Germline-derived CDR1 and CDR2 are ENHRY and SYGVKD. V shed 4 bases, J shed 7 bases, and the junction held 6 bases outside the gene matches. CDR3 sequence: CAISGGQGGPNSPLHF. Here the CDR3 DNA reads TGTGCCATCAGTGGGGGACAGGGGGGCCCAAATTCACCCCTCCACTTT.

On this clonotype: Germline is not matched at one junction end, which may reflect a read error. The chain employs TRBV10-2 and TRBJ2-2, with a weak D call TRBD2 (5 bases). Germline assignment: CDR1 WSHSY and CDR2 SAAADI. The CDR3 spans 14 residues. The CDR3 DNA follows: TGCGCCAGCACCCGCGACTTAGACACCGGGGAGCTGTCTTTT. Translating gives CASTRDLDTGELSF.

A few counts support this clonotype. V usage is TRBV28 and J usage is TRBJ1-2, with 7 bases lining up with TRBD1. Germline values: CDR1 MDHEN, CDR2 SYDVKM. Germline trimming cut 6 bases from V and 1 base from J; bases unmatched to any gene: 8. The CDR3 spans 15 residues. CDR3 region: CASSSPGQSNYGYTF. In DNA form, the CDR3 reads TGTGCCAGCAGCTCGCCGGGACAGAGTAACTATGGCTACACCTTC.

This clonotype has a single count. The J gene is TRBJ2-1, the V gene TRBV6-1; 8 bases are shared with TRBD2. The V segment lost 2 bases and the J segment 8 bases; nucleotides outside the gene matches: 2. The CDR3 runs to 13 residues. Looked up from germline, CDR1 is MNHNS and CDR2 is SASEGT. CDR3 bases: TGTGCCAGCAGTGAATGGCGGGAGGATGAGCAGTTCTTC. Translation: CASSEWREDEQFF.

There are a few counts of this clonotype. CDR3 in DNA: TGTGCCAGCAGCTGGCTCATAGCGGGAGGGCAAGATACGCAGTATTTT. Encoded protein: CASSWLIAGGQDTQYF. This chain connects TRBV7-9 to TRBJ2-3, with 11 positions matching TRBD2. This CDR3 spans 16 amino acids. Germline trimming cut 4 bases from V and 5 bases from J; bases unmatched to any gene: 8. Germline CDR1 reads SEHNR; CDR2 reads FQNEAQ (reference sequence).

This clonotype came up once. The DNA of the CDR3 is TGTGCCAGCAGTGTAGGGGGGCAAGCCTACAATGAGCAGTTCTTC. Protein sequence: CASSVGGQAYNEQFF. This sequence joins TRBV2 and TRBJ2-1; D possibly matches TRBD1 or TRBD2 (6 bases each). This CDR3 has 15 amino acids. Trimming removed 4 bases at V and 2 bases at J, with 12 bases between. Germline V gene sequence: CDR1 SNHLY, CDR2 FYNNEI.

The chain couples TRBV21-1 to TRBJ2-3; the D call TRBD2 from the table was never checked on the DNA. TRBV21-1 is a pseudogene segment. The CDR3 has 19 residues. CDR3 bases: TGTGCCAGCAGCAAAGGGACTAGCGGGACGTGTACCCCATCAGATACGCAGTATTTT. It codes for CASSKGTSGTCTPSDTQYF.

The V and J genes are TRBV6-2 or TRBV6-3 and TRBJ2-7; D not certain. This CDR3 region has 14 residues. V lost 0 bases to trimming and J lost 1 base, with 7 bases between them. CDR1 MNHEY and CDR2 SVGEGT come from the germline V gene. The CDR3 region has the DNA TGTGCCAGCAGTTACTCAGGTCCTTCCTACGAGCAGTACTTC. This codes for CASSYSGPSYEQYF.